This T cell receptor beta chain was documented in a study of blood T cell repertoires in COVID-19. The CDR3 loop spans 17 amino acids. Between the trimmed V and J ends, which lost 3 bases and 0 bases, there was a span of 12 bases. Germline V CDR1 and CDR2: MRHNA, SNTAGT. The assay was immunoSEQ multiplex PCR, and TCRdb's table has in-frame clones only and misses some. The sample includes about 240,000 clones, approximately 86% seen only once; the top ten take 7.2%. Sequencing was carried out using peripheral blood. This clonotype was obtained from a man between 60 and 70 years old who had recovered from COVID-19. This rearrangement joins TRBV6-4 to TRBJ2-6; possibly TRBD2 for D (6 bases). The CDR3 protein is CASSELGLRSGANVLTF. CDR3 DNA sequence: TGTGCCAGCAGTGAGTTGGGACTGCGCTCTGGGGCCAACGTCCTGACTTTC.